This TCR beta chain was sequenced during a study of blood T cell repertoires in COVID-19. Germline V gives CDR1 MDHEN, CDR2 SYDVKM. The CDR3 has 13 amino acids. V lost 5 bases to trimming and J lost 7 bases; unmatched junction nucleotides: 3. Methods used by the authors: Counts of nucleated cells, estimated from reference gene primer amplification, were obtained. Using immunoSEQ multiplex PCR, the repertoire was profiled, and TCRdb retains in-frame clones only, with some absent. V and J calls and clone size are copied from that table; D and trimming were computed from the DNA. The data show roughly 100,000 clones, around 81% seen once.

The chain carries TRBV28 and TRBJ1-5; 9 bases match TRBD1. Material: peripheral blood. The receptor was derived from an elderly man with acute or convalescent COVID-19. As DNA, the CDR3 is TGTGCCAGCAGTCGGGACAGGGTGCAGCCCCAGCATTTT. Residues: CASSRDRVQPQHF.